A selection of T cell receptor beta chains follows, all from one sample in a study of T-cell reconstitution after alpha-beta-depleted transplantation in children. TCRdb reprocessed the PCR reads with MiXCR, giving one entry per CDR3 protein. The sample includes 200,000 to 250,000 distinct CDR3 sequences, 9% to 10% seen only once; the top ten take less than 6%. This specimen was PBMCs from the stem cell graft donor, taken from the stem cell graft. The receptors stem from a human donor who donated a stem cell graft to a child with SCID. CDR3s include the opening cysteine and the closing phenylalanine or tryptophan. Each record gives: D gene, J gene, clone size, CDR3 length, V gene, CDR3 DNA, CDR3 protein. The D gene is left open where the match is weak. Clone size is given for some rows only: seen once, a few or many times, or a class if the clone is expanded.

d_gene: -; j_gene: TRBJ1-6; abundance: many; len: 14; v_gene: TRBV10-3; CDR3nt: TGTGCCATCAGTGAGGGACGGGGAAATTCACCCCTCCACTTT; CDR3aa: CAISEGRGNSPLHF
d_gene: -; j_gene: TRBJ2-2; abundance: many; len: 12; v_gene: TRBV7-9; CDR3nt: TGTGCCCCTAGGGGGGAATCCGGGGAGCTGTTTTTT; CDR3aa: CAPRGESGELFF
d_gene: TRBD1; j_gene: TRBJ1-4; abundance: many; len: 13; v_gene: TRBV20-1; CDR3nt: TGCAGTGCGCTGGGGACAGGGGGTGAAAAACTGTTTTTT; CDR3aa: CSALGTGGEKLFF
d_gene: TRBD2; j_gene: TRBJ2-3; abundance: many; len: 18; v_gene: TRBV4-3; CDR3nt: TGCGCCAGCAGCCAGATAAGGGCTAGCGGGGACGTCCCATATACGCAGTATTTT; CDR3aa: CASSQIRASGDVPYTQYF
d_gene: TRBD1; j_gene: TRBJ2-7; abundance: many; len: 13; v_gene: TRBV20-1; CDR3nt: TGCAGTGCTAGTATGGACAGGGGATACGAGCAGTACTTC; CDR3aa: CSASMDRGYEQYF
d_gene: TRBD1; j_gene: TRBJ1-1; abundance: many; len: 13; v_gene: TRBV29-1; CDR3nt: TGCAGCGTCACAAGGACAGGGGGGACTGAAGCTTTCTTT; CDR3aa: CSVTRTGGTEAFF
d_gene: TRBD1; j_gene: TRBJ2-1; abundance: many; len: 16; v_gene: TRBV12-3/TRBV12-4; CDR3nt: TGTGCCAGCAGATCAACCCCGGGACAGGGGCTTTATGAGCAGTTCTTC; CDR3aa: CASRSTPGQGLYEQFF
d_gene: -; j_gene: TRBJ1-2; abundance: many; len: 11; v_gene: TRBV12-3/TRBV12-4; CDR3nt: TGTGCCAGCAGCCCAAAGTCCGGCTACACCTTC; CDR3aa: CASSPKSGYTF
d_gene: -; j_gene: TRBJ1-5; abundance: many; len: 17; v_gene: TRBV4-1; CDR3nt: TGCGCCAGCAGCCAAGTTTTGACCCGGGGAAGCAATCAGCCCCAGCATTTT; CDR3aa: CASSQVLTRGSNQPQHF
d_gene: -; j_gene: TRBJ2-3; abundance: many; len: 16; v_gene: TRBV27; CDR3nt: TGTGCCAGCAGTTTATTAGTCGGGCCAAGCACAGATACGCAGTATTTT; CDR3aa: CASSLLVGPSTDTQYF
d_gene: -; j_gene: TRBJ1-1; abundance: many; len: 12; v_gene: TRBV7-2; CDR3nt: TGTGCCAGCACCAACCGGGTCCCTGAAGCTTTCTTT; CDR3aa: CASTNRVPEAFF
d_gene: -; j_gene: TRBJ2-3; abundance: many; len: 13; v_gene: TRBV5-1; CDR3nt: TGCGCCAGCAGCCTAACGACTGGGGATACGCAGTATTTT; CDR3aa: CASSLTTGDTQYF
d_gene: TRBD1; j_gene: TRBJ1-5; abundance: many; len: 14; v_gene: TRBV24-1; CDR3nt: TGTGCCACCAGTCTGACAGGGGCCAATCAGCCCCAGCATTTT; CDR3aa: CATSLTGANQPQHF
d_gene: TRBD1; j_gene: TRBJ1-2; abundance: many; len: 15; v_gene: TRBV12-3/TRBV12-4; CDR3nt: TGTGCCAGCAGTTTAGCGGGACAGGGCTTCTATGGCTACACCTTC; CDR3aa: CASSLAGQGFYGYTF
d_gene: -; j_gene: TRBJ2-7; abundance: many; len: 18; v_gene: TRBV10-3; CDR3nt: TGTGCCATCAGTGAGTTCCCCCCCCAAGCGAGTGGCCCCTACGAGCAGTACTTC; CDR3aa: CAISEFPPQASGPYEQYF
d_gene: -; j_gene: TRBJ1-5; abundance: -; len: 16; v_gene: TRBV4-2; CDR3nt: TGTGCCAGCAGCCAAGATGTTGGGGAGCGCAATCAGCCCCAGCATTTT; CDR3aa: CASSQDVGERNQPQHF
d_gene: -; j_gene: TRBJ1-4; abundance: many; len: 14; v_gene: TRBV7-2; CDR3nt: TGTGCCAGCAGCCCGGGAGCACTCCGCGAAAAACTGTTTTTT; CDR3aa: CASSPGALREKLFF
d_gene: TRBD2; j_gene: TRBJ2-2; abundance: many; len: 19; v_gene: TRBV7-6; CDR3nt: TGTGCCAGCAGCTTACGACGGCCTAGCGGGGGGCTGAACACCGGGGAGCTGTTTTTT; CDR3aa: CASSLRRPSGGLNTGELFF
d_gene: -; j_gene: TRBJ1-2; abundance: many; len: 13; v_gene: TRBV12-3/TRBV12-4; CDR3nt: TGTGCCAGCAGTCGCCCAGGGAGATATGGCTACACCTTC; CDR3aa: CASSRPGRYGYTF
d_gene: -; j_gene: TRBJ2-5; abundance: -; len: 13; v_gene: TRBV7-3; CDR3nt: TGTGCCAGCAGCTTAACAGGGACCGAGACCCAGTACTTC; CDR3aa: CASSLTGTETQYF
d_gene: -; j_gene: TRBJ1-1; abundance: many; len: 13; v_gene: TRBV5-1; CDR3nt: TGCGCCAGTTATGGGGGACCGGACACTGAAGCTTTCTTT; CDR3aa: CASYGGPDTEAFF
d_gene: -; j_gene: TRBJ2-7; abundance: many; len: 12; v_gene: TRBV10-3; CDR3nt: TGTGCCATCAGTGGAGGGTCACACGAGCAGTACTTC; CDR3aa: CAISGGSHEQYF
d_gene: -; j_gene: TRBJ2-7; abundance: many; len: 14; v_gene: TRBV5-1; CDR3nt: TGCGCCAGCAGCTTGGTATCAGGTTCCTACGAGCAGTACTTC; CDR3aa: CASSLVSGSYEQYF
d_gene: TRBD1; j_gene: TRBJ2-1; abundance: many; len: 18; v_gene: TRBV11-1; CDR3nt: TGTGCCAGCAGCTCACCAGAAAAGGACAGGGTTGGGACAAGGGAGCAGTTCTTC; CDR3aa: CASSSPEKDRVGTREQFF
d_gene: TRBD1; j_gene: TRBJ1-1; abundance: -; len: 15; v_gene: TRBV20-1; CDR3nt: TGCAGTGCTAAAAGGGACAGGTGGATGAACACTGAAGCTTTCTTT; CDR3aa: CSAKRDRWMNTEAFF
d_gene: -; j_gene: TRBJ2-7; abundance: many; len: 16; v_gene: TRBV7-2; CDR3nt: TGTGCCAGCAGCTTAACCGCGGGGGCCAGGGTCTACGAGCAGTACTTC; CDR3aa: CASSLTAGARVYEQYF
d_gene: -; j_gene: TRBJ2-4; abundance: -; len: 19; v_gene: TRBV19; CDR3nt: TGTGCCAGTAGTATCCCCGACGGAGGTGCGCCACTAGCCAAAAACATTCAGTACTTC; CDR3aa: CASSIPDGGAPLAKNIQYF
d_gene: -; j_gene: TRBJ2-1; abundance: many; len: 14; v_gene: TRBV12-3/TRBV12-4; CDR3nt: TGTGCCAGCACAGAGGGCCGGTCGTACAATGAGCAGTTCTTC; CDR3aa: CASTEGRSYNEQFF
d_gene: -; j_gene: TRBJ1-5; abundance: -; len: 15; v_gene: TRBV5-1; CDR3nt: TGCGCCAGCAGCTTGGCAGGGTATGACAATCAGCCCCAGCATTTT; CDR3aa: CASSLAGYDNQPQHF
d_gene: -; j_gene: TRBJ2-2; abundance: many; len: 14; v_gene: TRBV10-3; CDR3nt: TGTGCCATCAGGGCAGACAGCAACACCGGGGAGCTGTTTTTT; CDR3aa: CAIRADSNTGELFF
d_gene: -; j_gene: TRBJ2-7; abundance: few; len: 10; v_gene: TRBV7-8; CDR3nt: TGTGCCAGCAGCTTATTCCCGGCCTACTTC; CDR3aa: CASSLFPAYF
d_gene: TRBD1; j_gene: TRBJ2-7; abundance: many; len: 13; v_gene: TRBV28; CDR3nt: TGTGCCATAAGACAGGGTCTCACCTACGAGCAGTACTTC; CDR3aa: CAIRQGLTYEQYF
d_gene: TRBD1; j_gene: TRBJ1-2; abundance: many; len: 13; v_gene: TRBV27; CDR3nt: TGTGCCAGCGCGGCAGGGGGACCCTATGGCTACACCTTC; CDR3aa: CASAAGGPYGYTF
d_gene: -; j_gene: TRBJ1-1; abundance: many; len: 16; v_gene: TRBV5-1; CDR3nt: TGCGCCAGCAGCCCGTACCGGGACAACCTGAACACTGAAGCTTTCTTT; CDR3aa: CASSPYRDNLNTEAFF
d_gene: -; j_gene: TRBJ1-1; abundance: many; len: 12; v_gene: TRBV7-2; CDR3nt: TGTGCCAGCAGCTTAAGAAGGACTGAAGCTTTCTTT; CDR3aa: CASSLRRTEAFF
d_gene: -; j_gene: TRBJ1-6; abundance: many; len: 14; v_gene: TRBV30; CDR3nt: TGTGCCTGGAGTGTCGGCAGGGTCGATTCACCCCTCCACTTT; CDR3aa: CAWSVGRVDSPLHF
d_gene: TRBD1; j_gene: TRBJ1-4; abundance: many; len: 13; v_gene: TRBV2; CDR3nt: TGTGCCAGCCACAGGGGTGGGGAAGAAAAACTGTTTTTT; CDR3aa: CASHRGGEEKLFF
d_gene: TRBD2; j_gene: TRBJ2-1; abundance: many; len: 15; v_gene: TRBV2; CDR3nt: TGTGCCAGCAGATCTAGCGGGGGGGCCTACAATGAGCAGTTCTTC; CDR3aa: CASRSSGGAYNEQFF
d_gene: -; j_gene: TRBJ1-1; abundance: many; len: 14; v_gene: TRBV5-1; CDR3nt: TGCGCCAGCAGCCCCGCGGGGGCGAACACTGAAGCTTTCTTT; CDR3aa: CASSPAGANTEAFF
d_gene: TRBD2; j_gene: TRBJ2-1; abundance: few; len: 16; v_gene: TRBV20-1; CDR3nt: TGCAGTGCACCCAGCGGGGGGGCCGGTTCCTACAATGAGCAGTTCTTC; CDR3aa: CSAPSGGAGSYNEQFF
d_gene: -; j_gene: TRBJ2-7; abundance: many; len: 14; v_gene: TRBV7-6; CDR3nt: TGTGCCAGCAGCTTATGGGGGGAGGCCAACGAGCAGTACTTC; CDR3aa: CASSLWGEANEQYF
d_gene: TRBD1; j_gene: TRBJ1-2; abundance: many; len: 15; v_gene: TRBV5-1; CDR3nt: TGCGCCAGCAGCTTGGAGGGGGGACAGGGGTCTGGCTACACCTTC; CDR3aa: CASSLEGGQGSGYTF
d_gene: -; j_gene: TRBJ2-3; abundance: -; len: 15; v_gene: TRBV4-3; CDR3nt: TGCGCCAGCAGCCCTACAGGGGGGGAGGCAGATACGCAGTATTTT; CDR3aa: CASSPTGGEADTQYF
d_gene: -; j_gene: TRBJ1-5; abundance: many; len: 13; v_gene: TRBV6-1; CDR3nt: TGTGCCAGCAGTCATCAGGGGAATCAGCCCCAGCATTTT; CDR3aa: CASSHQGNQPQHF
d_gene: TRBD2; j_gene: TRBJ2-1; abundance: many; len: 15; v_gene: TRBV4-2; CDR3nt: TGTGCCAGCAGCCAAGAAGCGGGGGGGCCCAATGAGCAGTTCTTC; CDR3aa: CASSQEAGGPNEQFF